The clone carrying this TCR beta chain was picked up one time. In the authors' workflow: Reference gene primer amplification gave nucleated cell count estimates. TCRdb's copy holds only in-frame clones and misses some; the assay was immunoSEQ multiplex PCR. V and J calls and clone size are those listed in that table; D and trimming were worked out from the DNA. Among more than 300,000 clones listed, approximately 90% were seen once. Enrollees, 18 to 89 years old, lived in approximately 25 US areas. Clinical history reported by participants formed the basis on which cohorts were assigned. Cohort 3 donors were reported recovered after two negative PCRs, clearance, or symptom resolution. The data are from a study of blood T cell repertoires in COVID-19. Sequencing input: PBMCs or T cells enriched from blood (not recorded which). This TCR derives from a woman aged 18-29 years who had recovered from COVID-19.

The CDR3 DNA reads TGTGCCAGCAGCTTACCGATTAGCGGGGGGCCCGCCTACAATGAGCAGTTCTTC. Its translation: CASSLPISGGPAYNEQFF. The gene calls are TRBV7-2 and TRBJ2-1; 10 nucleotides line up with TRBD2. Germline V lookup: CDR1 SGHTA, CDR2 FQGNSA. This CDR3 spans 18 amino acids. Trimming removed 2 bases from V and 2 bases from J; junction bases left unmatched: 9. Supplemented by reference TRBV7-2 and TRBJ2-1, the full variable domain reads GAGVSQSPSNKVTEKGKDVELRCDPISGHTALYWYRQSLGQGLEFLIYFQGNSAPDKSGLPSDRFSAERTGGSVSTLTIQRTQQEDSAVYLCASSLPISGGPAYNEQFFGPGTRLTVL.